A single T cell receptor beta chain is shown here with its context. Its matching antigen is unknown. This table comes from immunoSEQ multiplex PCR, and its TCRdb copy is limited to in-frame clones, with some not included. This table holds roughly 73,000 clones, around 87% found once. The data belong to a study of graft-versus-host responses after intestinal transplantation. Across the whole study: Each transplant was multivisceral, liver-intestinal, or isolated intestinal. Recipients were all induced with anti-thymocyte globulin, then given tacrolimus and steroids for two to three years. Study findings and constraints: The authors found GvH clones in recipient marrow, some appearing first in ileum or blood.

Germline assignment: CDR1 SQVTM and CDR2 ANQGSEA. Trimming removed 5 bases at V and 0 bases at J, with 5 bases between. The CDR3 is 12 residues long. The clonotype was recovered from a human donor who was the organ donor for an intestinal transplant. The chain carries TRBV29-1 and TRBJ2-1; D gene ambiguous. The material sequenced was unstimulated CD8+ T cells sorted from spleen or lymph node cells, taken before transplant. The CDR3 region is CSVHSSYNEQFF. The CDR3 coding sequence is TGCAGCGTTCACAGCTCCTACAATGAGCAGTTCTTC.